The 25 T cell receptor beta chains presented below share a single source sample, sequenced in a study of T cells in Graves' hyperthyroidism and ophthalmopathy. The TCR beta CDR3 regions underwent amplification using RNA transcripts as the source. The TCR CDR3 first-round RT-PCR relied on the HTBI primer set. TCRdb re-analysed the multiplex PCR reads in MiXCR, keeping a single row per CDR3 protein. Here the sample spans fewer than 350,000 distinct CDR3 sequences, roughly 15% being singletons. The specimen sequenced was blood. The receptors stem from a woman between 35 and 50 years old with Graves' hyperthyroidism.

Many counts were recorded for this clonotype. The chain couples TRBV20-1 to TRBJ1-1, with 8 positions matching TRBD1. The V gene's germline CDR1 is DFQATT and CDR2 SNEGSKA (reference sequence). The CDR3 covers 12 residues. Germline trimming cut 5 bases from V and 8 bases from J; bases unmatched to any gene: 7. The CDR3 region is CSAGDRGEEAFF. For the CDR3, the DNA is TGCAGTGCTGGCGACAGGGGCGAAGAAGCTTTCTTT.

This clonotype was observed many times. V is TRBV3-1 and J is TRBJ2-7; no reliable D call. Germline V gene sequence: CDR1 LGHDT, CDR2 YNNKEL (reference sequence). The CDR3 is 15 amino acids. Trimming took off 2 bases at V and 0 bases at J, with 11 bases between the two ends. The CDR3 DNA reads as TGTGCCAGCAGCCAATACGGCGGAAGCTCCTACGAGCAGTACTTC. Amino acids: CASSQYGGSSYEQYF.

The table lists this clonotype with many counts. The CDR3 bases are TGTGCCAGCACCTGGGGACGGGAAGGAGAGCAGTTCTTC. Protein product: CASTWGREGEQFF. The V call is TRBV2, the J call TRBJ2-1; possibly TRBD1 or TRBD2 for D (5 bases each). Germline V gives CDR1 SNHLY, CDR2 FYNNEI. V was clipped by 7 bases and J by 10 bases, with 17 bases between them. CDR3 length: 13 residues.

J is TRBJ2-6 and V is TRBV27; D ambiguous. V shed 3 bases and J shed 4 bases, with 4 bases lying between them. The CDR3 totals 13 residues. CDR1 MNHEY and CDR2 SMNVEV come from the germline V gene (reference sequence). CDR3 bases: TGTGCCAGCAGTTTTAAGGGGGCCAACGTCCTGACTTTC. It encodes CASSFKGANVLTF.

The rearrangement links TRBV9 to TRBJ2-3; TRBD2 is a possible D gene (6 bases). Trimming pared 4 bases from V and 5 bases from J, leaving 20 bases between. This CDR3 contains 16 residues. The germline CDR1 and CDR2 sequences are SGDLS and YYNGEE. The DNA of the CDR3 is TGTGCCAGCAGCCCCCGACTAGTACCGTCGCTAGATACGCAGTATTTT. It translates to CASSPRLVPSLDTQYF.

This clonotype was recorded at least ten times. The chain recombines TRBV29-1 with TRBJ1-4; D gene ambiguous. The germline CDR1 and CDR2 sequences are SQVTM and ANQGSEA. The length of the CDR3 is 13 residues. V shed 4 bases and J shed 3 bases, with 9 bases lying between them. CDR3 in amino acids: CSVVEGSNEKLFF. The CDR3 DNA reads as TGCAGCGTTGTCGAGGGATCTAATGAAAAACTGTTTTTT.

This clonotype was detected many times. The chain links TRBV6-5 to TRBJ1-1, with 10 bases identical to TRBD1. Germline V gene lookup returns CDR1 MNHEY and CDR2 SVGAGI. Losses at the gene ends were 2 bases for V and 1 base for J; bases not matched to a gene: 7. This CDR3 has 17 residues. The CDR3 region has the DNA TGTGCCAGCAGTTACCGGGACAGGGGCGGGGGGAACACTGAAGCTTTCTTT. This sequence encodes CASSYRDRGGGNTEAFF.

This clonotype was observed many times. The chain joins TRBV7-2 to TRBJ1-2; D not certain. There are 13 residues in the CDR3. With 5 bases removed from V and 8 bases from J, the gap between germline ends came to 15 bases. CDR1 and CDR2 (germline): SGHTA, FQGNSA. The CDR3, as DNA: TGTGCCAGCAGCACCGCCGCCCGGGAGGGCTACACCTTC. Its translation is CASSTAAREGYTF.

A few counts support this clonotype. J is TRBJ2-1 and V is TRBV14, with 14 bases fitting TRBD2. The V and J ends lost 4 bases and 9 bases, in that order; junction bases with no gene match: 8. The CDR3 loop spans 16 amino acids. In germline, CDR1 is SGHDN, CDR2 FVKESK. The chain's CDR3 is CASSPRTSGRSGEQFF. The CDR3 bases are TGTGCCAGCAGCCCCAGGACTAGCGGGAGGTCAGGTGAGCAGTTCTTC.

This clonotype was detected ten times or more. This rearrangement joins TRBV12-3 or TRBV12-4 to TRBJ2-1; possible D gene TRBD1, 6 bases. CDR3 size: 16 residues. The V end lost 5 bases, the J end lost 3 bases, and 17 bases lay between the germline ends. The CDR3 protein is CASSPTGTPYYNEQFF. The CDR3 nucleotides are TGTGCCAGCAGTCCCACCGGGACACCTTACTACAATGAGCAGTTCTTC.

This clonotype has a count of ten or more. The chain has TRBV10-3 and TRBJ2-2; 9 nucleotides line up with TRBD2. The ends lost 4 bases at V and 4 bases at J; junction bases unmatched: 4. Germline V gene data show CDR1 as ENHRY and CDR2 as SYGVKD. CDR3 length: 15 amino acids. CDR3 DNA sequence: TGTGCCATCAGTGGACGGCGGGAGGGCACCGGGGAGCTGTTTTTT. It yields the protein CAISGRREGTGELFF.

A few counts support this clonotype. This chain uses TRBV19 with TRBJ2-5; 7 bases are a match to TRBD2. This CDR3 region has 15 residues. V trimming: 3 bases; J trimming: 4 bases; junction bases outside the gene matches: 8. From germline, CDR1 is LNHDA and CDR2 SQIVND (reference sequence). CDR3 DNA sequence: TGTGCCAGTAGTATTGGGAGGGGTCAAATAGAGACCCAGTACTTC. Residues: CASSIGRGQIETQYF.

This clonotype was recorded a few times. The chain recombines TRBV6-1 with TRBJ2-7; tentatively, D is TRBD1 (6 bases). The V gene lost 5 bases and the J gene lost 0 bases, with 11 bases spanning the gap. Germline V gene sequence: CDR1 MNHNS, CDR2 SASEGT. The length of the CDR3 is 14 residues. CDR3 loop: CASSPEGGSYEQYF. CDR3 sequence (DNA): TGTGCCAGCAGTCCCGAAGGGGGCTCCTACGAGCAGTACTTC.

This clonotype was recorded many times. The chain uses TRBV6-2 or TRBV6-3 and TRBJ2-7, with a possible D match to TRBD1 (5 bases). The CDR3 sequence is 12 residues long. Germline assignment: CDR1 MNHEY and CDR2 SVGEGT. Trimming took off 2 bases at V and 5 bases at J, with 7 bases between the two ends. Written as DNA, the CDR3 is TGTGCCAGCAGTTACGGGGCTCACGAGCAGTACTTC. Protein: CASSYGAHEQYF.

V and J are TRBV27 and TRBJ2-7; 14 bases are a match to TRBD2. V gave up 7 bases and J gave up 7 bases; unmatched junction bases: 6. The germline CDR1 and CDR2 sequences are MNHEY and SMNVEV (reference sequence). The CDR3 totals 14 residues. CDR3 DNA: TGTGCCAGCAAGGGACTAGCGGGAGAGGGGGAGCAGTACTTC. It specifies CASKGLAGEGEQYF.

This clonotype was counted many times. The rearrangement joins TRBV28 to TRBJ2-7; D remains ambiguous. CDR3 length equals 14 residues. V gave up 2 bases and J gave up 0 bases, with 8 bases separating them. Germline assignment: CDR1 MDHEN and CDR2 SYDVKM. CDR3 coding DNA: TGTGCCAGCAGTTTACAGCGTCGCTCCTACGAGCAGTACTTC. Protein sequence: CASSLQRRSYEQYF.

This clonotype was seen many times. The chain recombines TRBV6-6 with TRBJ1-5; D gene unclear. Between the trimmed V and J ends, which lost 1 base and 0 bases, there was a span of 10 bases. Germline loops: CDR1 MNHNY, CDR2 SVGAGI (reference sequence). CDR3 length: 16 residues. The CDR3 sequence is CASSYFPVSSNQPQHF. The CDR3 nucleotides are TGTGCCAGCAGTTACTTCCCAGTATCTAGCAATCAGCCCCAGCATTTT.

This clonotype was seen ten or more times. The chain carries TRBV19 and TRBJ1-1, with D possibly matching TRBD1 (5 bases). V was trimmed by 5 bases and J by 6 bases, leaving 19 bases between them. Looked up from germline, CDR1 is LNHDA and CDR2 is SQIVND (reference sequence). The CDR3 spans 15 residues. The CDR3 DNA follows: TGTGCCAGTAGTCCAGGGAGGGCCTATGGGTCTGAAGCTTTCTTT. It translates to CASSPGRAYGSEAFF. The full variable domain, with the rest looked up from reference TRBV19 and TRBJ1-1, is DGGITQSPKYLFRKEGQNVTLSCEQNLNHDAMYWYRQDPGQGLRLIYYSQIVNDFQKGDIAEGYSVSREKKESFPLTVTSAQKNPTAFYLCASSPGRAYGSEAFFGQGTRLTVV.

The sample holds many counts of this clonotype. The chain combines TRBV18 with TRBJ1-1; weak D call: TRBD1 (6 bases). This CDR3 is 13 amino acids long. Germline V gene sequence: CDR1 KGHSH, CDR2 LQKENI. The ends were cut back, 5 bases at V and 1 base at J, with 8 bases in the middle. DNA for the CDR3: TGTGCCAGCTCAGTGGACAGGAACACTGAAGCTTTCTTT. Translation gives CASSVDRNTEAFF.

The sample holds many counts of this clonotype. This sequence joins TRBV29-1 and TRBJ1-1; 8 bases agree with TRBD1. The CDR3 has 14 amino acids. Germline values: CDR1 SQVTM, CDR2 ANQGSEA. After removal of 7 bases from V and 5 bases from J, the junction contained 12 bases not matched to a gene. CDR3 residues: CSAVTGDGSTEAFF. For the CDR3, the DNA is TGCAGCGCCGTGACAGGGGACGGTTCTACTGAAGCTTTCTTT.

Ten or more counts support this clonotype. CDR3 protein: CASSLDGRPYNEQFF. In nucleotides, the CDR3 is TGTGCCAGCAGCTTAGATGGTAGGCCATACAATGAGCAGTTCTTC. The V gene is TRBV7-9, the J gene TRBJ2-1; D uncertain. The V end was cut by 1 base, the J end by 4 bases, with 11 bases between. The CDR3 is made up of 15 amino acids. CDR1 SEHNR and CDR2 FQNEAQ come from the germline V gene (reference sequence).

CDR3 region: CASSYGQGHTGELFF. CDR3 DNA: TGTGCCAGCAGCTACGGACAGGGACACACCGGGGAGCTGTTTTTT. The chain is built from TRBV7-9 and TRBJ2-2; TRBD1 aligns across 8 bases. The ends lost 4 bases at V and 3 bases at J; junction bases unmatched: 4. Germline CDR1 SEHNR, CDR2 FQNEAQ (reference sequence). The CDR3 totals 15 residues.

This clonotype turned up a few times. The chain uses TRBV19 and TRBJ2-3; 8 bases align to TRBD2. Germline CDR1 is LNHDA and CDR2 is SQIVND (reference sequence). CDR3 size: 13 residues. V trimming: 10 bases; J trimming: 2 bases; junction bases outside the gene matches: 5. In DNA, the CDR3 is TGTGCCACACAGACTAGCGACACAGATACGCAGTATTTT. Translation: CATQTSDTDTQYF.

This chain links TRBV2 with TRBJ1-2, with 10 bases lining up with TRBD1. The CDR3 is made up of 13 amino acids. V trimming: 5 bases; J trimming: 9 bases; junction bases outside the gene matches: 6. The V gene's germline CDR1 is SNHLY and CDR2 FYNNEI. The CDR3 is CASSIDRGRSYTF. The CDR3 bases are TGTGCCAGCAGTATTGACAGGGGGCGAAGCTACACCTTC.

In regard to this clonotype: This may be a read error: a much more frequent sequence differs by one nucleotide. The CDR3 protein is CASRYRDRGFNEQYF. The DNA for the CDR3 is TGTGCCAGCAGATACCGGGACAGGGGCTTCAATGAGCAGTACTTC. V gene TRBV6-9 combines with J gene TRBJ2-1; 10 positions agree with TRBD1. The J call may not be correct, given that the DNA end is closer to TRBJ2-7. Germline CDR1 and CDR2: MNHGY and SVAAGI. CDR3 length: 15 residues.